One sample yielded the 27 T cell receptor beta chains listed below, sequenced in a study of blood T cells in healthy people across ages. Using a J-beta primer mix together with a sample-barcoded 5' primer, a second PCR was run for roughly 6 to 12 cycles. A single record per CDR3 protein comes from TCRdb applying MiXCR to the 5' RACE reads. The data hold roughly 2 million distinct CDR3 sequences, with around 48% observed a single time. Sequencing used blood. The receptors come from a woman between 40 and 55 years old in good health.

A few counts support this clonotype. V is TRBV11-2 and J is TRBJ2-1; D is possibly TRBD2 (7 bases). The CDR3 is made up of 14 amino acids. V lost 1 base, J lost 6 bases, and 10 bases lay in between. Germline assignment: CDR1 SGHAT and CDR2 FQNNGV. In nucleotides, the CDR3 is TGTGCCAGCAGCTTAGGCGGGGGCACCAATGAGCAGTTCTTC. It is translated as CASSLGGGTNEQFF.

The J gene is TRBJ1-2, the V gene TRBV20-1; 8 bases fit TRBD1. The CDR3 is 15 amino acids. Germline-derived CDR1 and CDR2 are DFQATT and SNEGSKA (reference sequence). Trimming took 7 bases from V and 2 from J; bases not matched to a gene: 12. CDR3 amino acids: CSVPGTGGFNYGYTF. For the CDR3, the DNA is TGCAGTGTACCGGGGACAGGTGGATTCAACTATGGCTACACCTTC.

This clonotype was observed once. The V and J genes are TRBV20-1 and TRBJ2-7; tentatively, D is TRBD1 (7 bases). Trimming stripped 0 bases from V and 4 bases from J, with 16 bases between. This CDR3 contains 15 residues. Germline V lookup: CDR1 DFQATT, CDR2 SNEGSKA (reference sequence). This CDR3 reads CSARDRWRGLYEQYF. In DNA, the CDR3 is TGCAGTGCTAGAGATCGATGGAGGGGGCTATACGAGCAGTACTTC.

As regards this clonotype: Germline and junction disagree at one end, which may indicate a read error. V usage is TRBV7-9 and J usage is TRBJ2-7; 8 nucleotides match TRBD1. The germline gives CDR1 SEHNR, CDR2 FQNEAQ (reference sequence). The CDR3 consists of 17 residues. The CDR3 reads CTSSGGQGPRRTYEQYF. DNA for the CDR3: TGTACCAGCAGCGGAGGACAGGGCCCGAGGAGAACCTACGAGCAGTACTTC. The complete variable domain, with remaining parts taken from reference TRBV7-9 and TRBJ2-7, reads DTGVSQNPRHKITKRGQNVTFRCDPISEHNRLYWYRQTLGQGPEFLTYFQNEAQLEKSRLLSDRFSAERPKGSFSTLEIQRTEQGDSAMYLCTSSGGQGPRRTYEQYFGPGTRLTVT.

The sample holds a few counts of this clonotype. This chain uses TRBV11-2 with TRBJ2-1; 9 positions match TRBD2. V shed 5 bases and J 2 bases; nucleotides not matched to a gene: 7. The V gene's germline CDR1 is SGHAT and CDR2 FQNNGV. The CDR3 runs 16 residues. The CDR3: CASSTRLADTYNEQFF. CDR3 bases: TGTGCCAGCAGCACTCGACTAGCGGATACCTACAATGAGCAGTTCTTC. The entire variable domain, with the rest obtained from reference TRBV11-2 and TRBJ2-1, is as follows: EAGVAQSPRYKIIEKRQSVAFWCNPISGHATLYWYQQILGQGPKLLIQFQNNGVVDDSQLPKDRFSAERLKGVDSTLKIQPAKLEDSAVYLCASSTRLADTYNEQFFGPGTRLTVL.

This clonotype was found many times. This chain joins TRBV29-1 and TRBJ2-7; 10 bases are shared with TRBD1. Germline V gives CDR1 SQVTM, CDR2 ANQGSEA. CDR3 length equals 15 residues. V shed 4 bases, J shed 2 bases, and the junction held 8 bases outside the gene matches. The CDR3 here is CSVVRRDRGPYEQYF. Here the CDR3 DNA reads TGCAGCGTTGTCCGGAGGGACAGGGGACCCTACGAGCAGTACTTC.

The CDR3 is CASRDGGAYNEQFF. The CDR3 region has the DNA TGTGCCAGCAGAGACGGGGGGGCCTACAATGAGCAGTTCTTC. The chain combines TRBV6-2 or TRBV6-3 with TRBJ2-1; 8 nucleotides agree with TRBD2. The CDR3 totals 14 residues. V lost 6 bases and J lost 2; bases outside the gene matches: 3. Germline loops: CDR1 MNHEY, CDR2 SVGEGT.

This chain uses TRBV15 with TRBJ2-1; TRBD2 agrees at 14 bases. The CDR3 covers 16 residues. Germline loops: CDR1 LNHNV, CDR2 YYDKDF (reference sequence). The J segment lost 5 bases and the V segment lost 4 bases, leaving 4 bases of the junction unmatched. CDR3 sequence (DNA): TGTGCCACCAGCAAAGGGACTAGCGGGGGACACAATGAGCAGTTCTTC. Translated: CATSKGTSGGHNEQFF.

The V call is TRBV7-2, the J call TRBJ2-3; tentative D call: TRBD2 (6 bases). The CDR3 has 14 amino acids. The germline V gene has CDR1 SGHTA and CDR2 FQGNSA. The V gene lost 2 bases and the J gene lost 6 bases, with 12 bases spanning the gap. CDR3 amino acids: CASSLLAASDTQYF. The DNA of the CDR3 is TGTGCCAGCAGCTTATTAGCGGCAAGCGATACGCAGTATTTT.

The gene calls are TRBV14 and TRBJ1-4; no clear D. Trimming cost V 2 bases and J 7 bases, with 11 bases left between them. The CDR3 loop spans 14 amino acids. Germline lookup yields CDR1 SGHDN and CDR2 FVKESK. The DNA of the CDR3 is TGTGCCAGCAGCCAACAGCCCGCGGGTGAAAAACTGTTTTTT. Its translation: CASSQQPAGEKLFF.

On this clonotype itself: One junction end does not reproduce the germline sequence, and a read error may be involved. This chain uses TRBV2 with TRBJ1-2, with D possibly TRBD1 on 5 matching bases. CDR1 SNHLY and CDR2 FYNNEI come from the germline V gene. The CDR3 has 16 amino acids. The CDR3 sequence is CASSEFDRSSNYGCTF. The CDR3, as DNA: TGTGCCAGCAGTGAATTCGACAGATCGTCTAACTATGGCTGCACCTTC.

This chain links TRBV6-6 with TRBJ2-5; D unclear. Per the germline V gene, CDR1 is MNHNY and CDR2 is SVGAGI (reference sequence). CDR3 length equals 13 residues. Trimming cost V 2 bases and J 11 bases, with 15 bases left between them. This CDR3 is CASSYGRPDEQYF. The CDR3 DNA reads as TGTGCCAGCAGTTACGGGCGTCCAGATGAGCAGTACTTC.

The rearrangement joins TRBV27 to TRBJ1-1; D gene uncertain. Trimming left V 3 bases short and J 1 base short, with 12 bases between. CDR3 length: 15 amino acids. CDR1 is MNHEY and CDR2 is SMNVEV in the germline V gene (reference sequence). The CDR3 reads CASSLEWNANTEAFF. Here the CDR3 DNA reads TGTGCCAGCAGTTTGGAGTGGAATGCGAACACTGAAGCTTTCTTT.

The V call is TRBV7-8, the J call TRBJ1-1, with TRBD1 as a possible D gene (6 bases). The CDR3 contains 15 residues. The V end lost 2 bases, the J end lost 3 bases, and 13 bases lay between the germline ends. Germline V gene lookup returns CDR1 SGHVS and CDR2 FQNEAQ. In DNA, the CDR3 is TGTGCCAGCAGCTTAAGGGTTAAGGGGGACACTGAAGCTTTCTTT. Amino acids: CASSLRVKGDTEAFF.

The chain joins TRBV24-1 to TRBJ2-1; D is possibly TRBD2 (5 bases). The J call may be mistaken, given a closer DNA end match to TRBJ2-7. The germline V gene encodes CDR1 KGHDR and CDR2 SFDVKD. The CDR3 has 15 amino acids. The CDR3 sequence: CATSGRESSYNEQYF. CDR3 bases: TGTGCCACCAGTGGCCGGGAAAGCTCCTACAATGAGCAGTACTTC.

This clonotype was seen only once. The V gene is TRBV6-5, the J gene TRBJ2-5, with TRBD1 matching 8 bases. There are 13 residues in the CDR3. Germline CDR1 and CDR2: MNHEY and SVGAGI. The V gene end was trimmed by 4 bases and the J gene end by 7 bases; junction bases not matched to a gene: 5. This CDR3 reads CASSLDRDGTQYF. Here the CDR3 DNA reads TGTGCCAGCAGTTTGGACAGGGACGGGACCCAGTACTTC.

This clonotype was picked up a small number of times. CDR3 residues: CSAGGTVSTDTQYF. The CDR3 DNA is TGCAGTGCTGGCGGGACGGTTAGCACAGATACGCAGTATTTT. V gene TRBV20-1 combines with J gene TRBJ2-3, with a possible D match to TRBD2 (6 bases). V lost 5 bases to trimming and J lost 0 bases, with 12 bases between them. Germline CDR1 reads DFQATT; CDR2 reads SNEGSKA (reference sequence). The CDR3 extends over 14 amino acids.

The V and J genes are TRBV7-3 and TRBJ1-1; TRBD1 is a possible D gene (6 bases). The CDR3 has 15 amino acids. V was shortened by 1 base and J by 5 bases, with 14 bases between the two germline ends. CDR1 and CDR2 from the germline V gene are SGHTA and FQGTGA. The CDR3 protein is CASSLKGGGFTEAFF. The CDR3 DNA reads as TGTGCCAGCAGCTTAAAGGGGGGGGGATTTACTGAAGCTTTCTTT. The full variable domain, rest sourced from reference TRBV7-3 and TRBJ1-1, is GAGVSQTPSNKVTEKGKYVELRCDPISGHTALYWYRQSLGQGPEFLIYFQGTGAADDSGLPNDRFFAVRPEGSVSTLKIQRTERGDSAVYLCASSLKGGGFTEAFFGQGTRLTVV.

This clonotype came up a few times. The V gene is TRBV4-3, the J gene TRBJ2-7, with D perhaps TRBD1 (6 bases). The ends were cut back, 0 bases at V and 2 bases at J, with 17 bases in the middle. The CDR3 length is 17 residues. The germline V gene encodes CDR1 LGHNA and CDR2 YSLEER. CDR3 bases: TGCGCCAGCAGCCAAGAAGGTGACAGGCTAAGCGCCTACGAGCAGTACTTC. The encoded protein is CASSQEGDRLSAYEQYF.

In its sample, this clonotype was seen a few times. Relative to the germline gene, one junction end is altered; a read error may explain this. V usage is TRBV4-1 and J usage is TRBJ1-2, with D unresolved. Per germline, CDR1 MGHRA and CDR2 YSYEKL. This CDR3 spans 12 amino acids. CDR3 bases: TGTGCCAGCAGCCAGGACCGGTATGGCTACACCTTC. Protein product: CASSQDRYGYTF.

This clonotype was seen a few times. The chain is built from TRBV20-1 and TRBJ2-5; the match to TRBD1 covers 9 bases. CDR3 length: 14 residues. Trimming removed 6 bases from V and 3 bases from J; junction bases left unmatched: 8. Germline V gene lookup returns CDR1 DFQATT and CDR2 SNEGSKA (reference sequence). CDR3: CSARDRVWEETQYF. CDR3 in DNA: TGCAGTGCCAGGGACAGGGTATGGGAAGAGACCCAGTACTTC.

The V and J genes are TRBV4-1 and TRBJ1-4; D gene ambiguous. Germline assignment: CDR1 MGHRA and CDR2 YSYEKL. V gave up 2 bases and J gave up 0 bases, with 19 bases separating them. The CDR3 length is 19 residues. As DNA, the CDR3 is TGCGCCAGCAGCCAAAGTGGGTACTGGACGGGAGCAACTAATGAAAAACTGTTTTTT. It is translated as CASSQSGYWTGATNEKLFF.

The J gene is TRBJ2-1, the V gene TRBV6-1, with 15 bases that match TRBD2. The ends lost 3 bases at V and 4 bases at J; junction bases unmatched: 7. From germline, CDR1 is MNHNS and CDR2 SASEGT. The CDR3 has 18 residues. CDR3 residues: CASSEPGTSGGTYNEQFF. Here the CDR3 DNA reads TGTGCCAGCAGTGAGCCTGGGACTAGCGGGGGGACTTACAATGAGCAGTTCTTC.

The CDR3 region has the DNA TGCGCCAGCAGCTTAGCCGGGACTAGCAAAGAGACCCAGTTCTTC. Amino acids: CASSLAGTSKETQFF. This chain connects TRBV5-1 to TRBJ2-1; 9 bases are a match to TRBD2. Germline assignment: CDR1 SGHRS and CDR2 YFSETQ. This CDR3 is built from 15 residues. Losses at the gene ends were 2 bases for V and 13 bases for J; bases not matched to a gene: 13.

The V gene is TRBV20-1, the J gene TRBJ1-6; D call uncertain. CDR3 length equals 17 residues. The V end lost 3 bases, the J end lost 4 bases, and 19 bases lay between the germline ends. Germline-derived CDR1 and CDR2 are DFQATT and SNEGSKA (reference sequence). As DNA, the CDR3 is TGCAGTGCTAGGGGATCAAGACACGAACCATATAATTCACCCCTCCACTTT. It codes for CSARGSRHEPYNSPLHF.

The CDR3 reads CRTDGLLHRDTQYF. The CDR3 coding sequence is TGCAGAACGGATGGACTACTCCACAGAGATACGCAGTATTTT. The rearrangement uses TRBV20-1 and TRBJ2-3, with TRBD2 as a possible D gene (6 bases). In germline, CDR1 is DFQATT, CDR2 SNEGSKA (reference sequence). This CDR3 has 14 residues.

This clonotype was seen a handful of times. This chain links TRBV7-2 with TRBJ2-3; TRBD1 is a possible D gene (6 bases). This CDR3 spans 13 amino acids. The germline V gene encodes CDR1 SGHTA and CDR2 FQGNSA. Trimming left V 3 bases short and J 6 bases short, with 10 bases between. The CDR3 sequence: CASSFRQADTQYF. CDR3 nucleotides: TGTGCCAGCAGCTTTCGACAGGCGGATACGCAGTATTTT.